The T cell receptor (beta chain) under discussion was sequenced for a study of cytomegalovirus exposure and HLA in healthy donors. Turning to this clone: The target antigen is unknown.

Germline CDR1 reads SGDLS; CDR2 reads YYNGEE. Germline trimming cut 0 bases from V and 10 bases from J; bases unmatched to any gene: 9. This CDR3 has 14 residues. Healthy bone marrow donors made up the donors. The PCR had 60 Vbeta and 13 Jbeta primers. Sequenced by immunoSEQ multiplex PCR; TCRdb stores in-frame clones only, minus some. Of a few hundred thousand clones in the sample, about 93% were seen once. General study findings and limits: Within an earlier analysis, most TCR beta V segments proved productive either about 87% or about 30% of the time. Per published reports, the classifier diagnosed cytomegalovirus status with high specificity and sensitivity. Most TCR sequences proved rare, with some public TCRs found in many donors.

The clonotype originates from a girl aged 2 to 10 in good health and CMV-seronegative. Sequencing was performed on PBMCs. The chain employs TRBV9 and TRBJ1-1; 7 nucleotides agree with TRBD1. The CDR3 DNA reads as TGTGCCAGCAGCGTAGTGTCAATGGACAGGCGAGCTTTCTTT. Translating it yields CASSVVSMDRRAFF.